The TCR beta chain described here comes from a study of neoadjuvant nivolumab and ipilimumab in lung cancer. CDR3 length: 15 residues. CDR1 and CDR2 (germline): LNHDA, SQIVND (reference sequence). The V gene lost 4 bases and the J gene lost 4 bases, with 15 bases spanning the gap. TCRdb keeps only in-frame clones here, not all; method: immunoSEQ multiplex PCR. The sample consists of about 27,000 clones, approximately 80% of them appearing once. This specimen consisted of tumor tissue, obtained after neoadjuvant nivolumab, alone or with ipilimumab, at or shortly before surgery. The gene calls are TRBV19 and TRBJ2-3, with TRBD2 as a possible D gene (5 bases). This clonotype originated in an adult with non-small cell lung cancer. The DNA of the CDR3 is TGTGCCAGTAGTACGGCGGGCGCTAGGGCAGATACGCAGTATTTT. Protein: CASSTAGARADTQYF.